The entry that follows covers one T cell receptor beta chain sequence. Its antigen is unidentified. TCRdb's table, derived via immunoSEQ multiplex PCR, lists solely in-frame clones and lacks some. Here the sample spans thousands of clones, around a fifth being singletons. This sample is drawn from a study of sequential checkpoint blockade in melanoma. The overall study: DNA from 91 pretreatment tumor samples underwent TCRβ immunosequencing. After nivolumab or ipilimumab alone, some 22 patients had week-13 rebiopsies. Study outcomes and limitations: Clinical benefit was about 30 times likelier when tumor T-cell fraction and clonality increased.

Germline V gives CDR1 SGHRS, CDR2 YFSETQ. The V gene lost 2 bases and the J gene lost 5 bases, with 17 bases spanning the gap. There are 17 residues in the CDR3. The sample's treatment: randomized to nivolumab then ipilimumab (arm A) or the reverse (arm B). The rearrangement joins TRBV5-1 to TRBJ1-6; the D gene is possibly TRBD1 (6 bases). This receptor was identified in a human donor with melanoma. The sample consisted of tumor tissue (inferred from file names), taken from a patient given nivolumab and ipilimumab in sequence. CDR3 nucleotides: TGCGCCAGCAGCTTTGGATGGGGGGCGGGTGATAATTCACCCCTCCACTTT. Translation: CASSFGWGAGDNSPLHF. The full variable domain, its missing parts supplied by reference TRBV5-1 and TRBJ1-6, is KAGVTQTPRYLIKTRGQQVTLSCSPISGHRSVSWYQQTPGQGLQFLFEYFSETQRNKGNFPGRFSGRQFSNSRSEMNVSTLELGDSALYLCASSFGWGAGDNSPLHFGNGTRLTVT.